Following are 28 T cell receptor beta chains from one sample sequenced in a study of blood T cell repertoires in COVID-19. Clones were sequenced by immunoSEQ multiplex PCR, and TCRdb holds only the in-frame ones, with some missing. Of about 60,000 clones detected, 85% to 90% appear once; the ten largest clones hold 8.3%. Material for sequencing was peripheral blood. These receptors were taken from a human donor with active COVID-19. The donor label of this sample is uncertain.

V usage is TRBV7-9 and J usage is TRBJ1-2, with 8 bases fitting TRBD1. Germline CDR1 is SEHNR and CDR2 is FQNEAQ (reference sequence). The CDR3 is 15 residues long. The junction had 8 bases not matched to a gene; V was cut back by 1 base and J by 7 bases. The CDR3 DNA reads as TGTGCCAGCAGCTTAGTACCCCCAGGGGGCGGTGGCTACACCTTC. This codes for CASSLVPPGGGGYTF. Variable domain in full (rest from reference TRBV7-9 and TRBJ1-2): DTGVSQNPRHKITKRGQNVTFRCDPISEHNRLYWYRQTLGQGPEFLTYFQNEAQLEKSRLLSDRFSAERPKGSFSTLEIQRTEQGDSAMYLCASSLVPPGGGGYTFGSGTRLTVV.

The CDR3 DNA reads as TGTGCCAGCAGCGTAGGGGGAGATGGCTACACCTTC. Amino acid sequence: CASSVGGDGYTF. V is TRBV9 and J is TRBJ1-2; D is undetermined. Between the trimmed V and J ends, which lost 0 bases and 6 bases, there was a span of 6 bases. Germline V lookup: CDR1 SGDLS, CDR2 YYNGEE. The CDR3 sequence is 12 residues long. Looking up the rest from reference TRBV9 and TRBJ1-2 gives the full variable domain: DSGVTQTPKHLITATGQRVTLRCSPRSGDLSVYWYQQSLDQGLQFLIQYYNGEERAKGNILERFSAQQFPDLHSELNLSSLELGDSALYFCASSVGGDGYTFGSGTRLTVV.

Of note for this clone: No DNA is shown, since the ends of the CDR3 on it are uncertain; the CDR3 is the one TCRdb lists. This chain links TRBV10-3 with TRBJ2-2; TRBD2, as called in the table, went unchecked against the DNA. The CDR3 is 17 residues long, ends included. The germline V gene encodes CDR1 ENHRY and CDR2 SYGVKD. The CDR3 here is CATQLGTSGGTPGSCFF.

The chain recombines TRBV4-2 with TRBJ2-1, with D unresolved. V lost 0 bases, J lost 0 bases, and 6 bases lay in between. Germline assignment: CDR1 LGHNA and CDR2 YNFKEQ. This CDR3 is built from 15 residues. CDR3 in DNA: TGTGCCAGCAGCCAAGATCAGCGCTCCTACAATGAGCAGTTCTTC. Its translation is CASSQDQRSYNEQFF.

This clone has only one observation. This chain joins TRBV15 and TRBJ2-1; 8 positions match TRBD1. This CDR3 contains 17 residues. CDR1 is LNHNV, CDR2 YYDKDF, per germline (reference sequence). With 8 bases clipped from V and 3 bases from J, the junction kept 15 bases outside the gene matches. The CDR3, as DNA: TGTGCCACCCAGGGGGCCCGCCGTTTTCCAATCTACAATGAGCAGTTCTTC. As protein: CATQGARRFPIYNEQFF.

The count of this clone is one. The rearrangement links TRBV21-1 to TRBJ2-7; TRBD2 reflects the table's D call only, with no check against the DNA. TRBV21-1 corresponds to a pseudogene. CDR3 length: 17 amino acids. DNA of the CDR3: TGTGCCAGCAGCAAAAGTGAGGAAACTAGCGTTTCCTACGAGCAGTACTTC. Translation gives CASSKSEETSVSYEQYF.

The genes are TRBV30 and TRBJ2-2; 7 positions agree with TRBD2. Germline V lookup: CDR1 GTSNPN, CDR2 SVGIG (reference sequence). The CDR3 consists of 15 residues. Losses at the gene ends were 7 bases for V and 3 bases for J; bases not matched to a gene: 11. Here the CDR3 reads CAFLRGAGYTGELFF. In nucleotides, the CDR3 is TGTGCCTTTTTGCGGGGAGCGGGGTACACCGGGGAGCTGTTTTTT.

The V and J genes are TRBV7-2 and TRBJ1-1; 9 positions agree with TRBD1. The CDR3 spans 15 residues. V gave up 0 bases and J gave up 5 bases; unmatched junction bases: 4. Germline V lookup: CDR1 SGHTA, CDR2 FQGNSA. The CDR3 region has the DNA TGTGCCAGCAGCTTAGCCGGGACAGGGAATACTGAAGCTTTCTTT. Translation gives CASSLAGTGNTEAFF.

This sequence joins TRBV30 and TRBJ1-2, with 9 bases lining up with TRBD1. The length of the CDR3 is 14 residues. V was clipped by 3 bases and J by 0 bases; unmatched bases: 2. Germline V gives CDR1 GTSNPN, CDR2 SVGIG (reference sequence). This chain's CDR3 is CAWRGQGTNYGYTF. The CDR3 nucleotides are TGTGCCTGGAGGGGACAGGGCACTAACTATGGCTACACCTTC.

The chain couples TRBV11-2 to TRBJ2-3; 8 bases line up with TRBD2. J was trimmed by 5 bases and V by 5 bases; bases with no gene match: 18. The CDR3 is 18 amino acids. CDR1 and CDR2 from the germline V gene are SGHAT and FQNNGV. The CDR3: CASSLFPSGGSGKDTQYF. In DNA, the CDR3 is TGTGCCAGCAGCCTATTTCCCTCGGGGGGTAGCGGGAAAGATACGCAGTATTTT.

The V call is TRBV5-4, the J call TRBJ2-7; TRBD2 agrees at 7 bases. This CDR3 spans 14 amino acids. Germline lookup yields CDR1 SGHNT and CDR2 YYREEE (reference sequence). The trim removed 4 bases at V and 6 bases at J, leaving 10 bases unmatched. The CDR3 region has the DNA TGTGCCAGCAGCCCCCGGCTAGCGGTAAGCGAGCAGTACTTC. Protein sequence: CASSPRLAVSEQYF.

The chain couples TRBV6-5 to TRBJ1-1, with D unclear. CDR1 is MNHEY and CDR2 is SVGAGI in the germline V gene. Trimming removed 0 bases at V and 3 bases at J, with 14 bases between. The CDR3 extends over 16 amino acids. For the CDR3, the DNA is TGTGCCAGCAGTTACTCGGAACACAGCGGGGACACTGAAGCTTTCTTT. It is translated as CASSYSEHSGDTEAFF.

The rearrangement uses TRBV5-1 and TRBJ2-5, with D perhaps TRBD1 (6 bases). The germline gives CDR1 SGHRS, CDR2 YFSETQ. The CDR3 totals 14 residues. The ends were cut back, 2 bases at V and 1 base at J, with 9 bases in the middle. CDR3 in amino acids: CASSLTGLQETQYF. The CDR3 DNA reads TGCGCCAGCAGCTTAACAGGGCTCCAAGAGACCCAGTACTTC.

The V and J genes are TRBV6-4 and TRBJ2-2; no clear D. This CDR3 has 16 amino acids. The V end was cut by 0 bases, the J end by 4 bases, with 12 bases between. From germline, CDR1 is MRHNA and CDR2 SNTAGT. The CDR3 loop is CASSDSSPPVTGELFF. The CDR3 DNA sequence: TGTGCCAGCAGTGACTCATCTCCACCGGTCACCGGGGAGCTGTTTTTT.

The V call is TRBV30, the J call TRBJ1-2; D not resolved. V was shortened by 0 bases and J by 1 base, with 15 bases between the two germline ends. Germline V gene sequence: CDR1 GTSNPN, CDR2 SVGIG (reference sequence). The CDR3 is 16 amino acids. CDR3 residues: CAWSVIRQRSNYGYTF. CDR3 coding DNA: TGTGCCTGGAGTGTAATTAGGCAGCGCAGTAACTATGGCTACACCTTC.

The chain uses TRBV7-6 and TRBJ2-2; 10 bases align to TRBD2. The CDR3 totals 18 residues. With 0 bases clipped from V and 0 bases from J, the junction kept 4 bases outside the gene matches. In germline, CDR1 is SGHVS, CDR2 FNYEAQ. In DNA form, the CDR3 reads TGTGCCAGCAGCTTAGCCCCTCTAGCGGGGGCGAACACCGGGGAGCTGTTTTTT. Its translation is CASSLAPLAGANTGELFF. Full variable domain (remainder filled in from reference TRBV7-6 and TRBJ2-2): GAGVSQSPRYKVTKRGQDVALRCDPISGHVSLYWYRQALGQGPEFLTYFNYEAQQDKSGLPNDRFSAERPEGSISTLTIQRTEQRDSAMYRCASSLAPLAGANTGELFFGEGSRLTVL.

The V gene is TRBV5-1, the J gene TRBJ2-3; D is possibly TRBD1 (5 bases). This CDR3 region has 17 residues. V lost 0 bases to trimming and J lost 1 base, with 15 bases between them. Germline CDR1 SGHRS, CDR2 YFSETQ. The CDR3 spells CASSLGRVGPRTDTQYF. The CDR3 DNA follows: TGCGCCAGCAGCTTGGGCAGGGTAGGGCCCCGCACAGATACGCAGTATTTT.

This chain joins TRBV5-1 and TRBJ2-7, with D possibly matching TRBD2 (5 bases). V gave up 1 base and J gave up 1 base, with 6 bases separating them. This CDR3 spans 13 amino acids. Per the germline V gene, CDR1 is SGHRS and CDR2 is YFSETQ. The CDR3 nucleotides read TGCGCCAGCAGCTTGTGGACTTCCTACGAGCAGTACTTC. Translation: CASSLWTSYEQYF.

CDR3 amino acids: CASSYGQNNSPLHF. DNA of the CDR3: TGTGCCAGCAGTTACGGACAGAATAATTCACCCCTCCACTTT. The chain employs TRBV6-5 and TRBJ1-6; tentative D call: TRBD1 (6 bases). The CDR3 consists of 14 residues. Germline lookup yields CDR1 MNHEY and CDR2 SVGAGI. The V end was cut by 2 bases, the J end by 5 bases, with 7 bases between.

This clone showed up just once. The rearrangement links TRBV6-5 to TRBJ2-5, with a tentative D call TRBD2 (6 bases). In germline, CDR1 is MNHEY, CDR2 SVGAGI. The CDR3 is 14 amino acids. Trimming took off 2 bases at V and 3 bases at J, with 10 bases between the two ends. The CDR3 sequence is CASSYGGLEETQYF. DNA of the CDR3: TGTGCCAGCAGTTACGGGGGACTGGAAGAGACCCAGTACTTC.

This clone was observed a few times. V is TRBV11-2 and J is TRBJ1-5, with D unclear. The CDR3 is made up of 13 amino acids. The V and J ends lost 3 bases and 7 bases respectively, with 10 bases between them. Germline V gene data show CDR1 as SGHAT and CDR2 as FQNNGV. This CDR3 is CASSLGRFQPQHF. The DNA of the CDR3 is TGTGCCAGCAGCTTGGGCAGATTCCAGCCCCAGCATTTT.

This sequence joins TRBV5-4 and TRBJ1-1, with D maybe TRBD1 (6 bases). Trimming took 4 bases from V and 6 from J, leaving 10 bases between them. Germline V gives CDR1 SGHNT, CDR2 YYREEE (reference sequence). The CDR3 totals 12 residues. The CDR3 DNA sequence: TGTGCCAGCAGCCCGGGACACTCTGAAGCTTTCTTT. Its protein is CASSPGHSEAFF.

This sequence joins TRBV30 and TRBJ2-7; maybe TRBD2 (6 bases). The CDR3 sequence is 15 residues long. V was shortened by 2 bases and J by 0 bases, with 14 bases between the two germline ends. Per germline, CDR1 GTSNPN and CDR2 SVGIG (reference sequence). Here the CDR3 reads CAWSSLGGLSYEQYF. The CDR3 DNA sequence: TGTGCCTGGAGTTCCTTGGGGGGACTCTCCTACGAGCAGTACTTC.

This chain connects TRBV29-1 to TRBJ1-2; D is possibly TRBD1 (5 bases). The germline V gene has CDR1 SQVTM and CDR2 ANQGSEA. The CDR3 loop spans 12 amino acids. CDR3 coding DNA: TGCAGGGGGGGGGATCAGAGCTATGGCTACACCTTC. It codes for CRGGDQSYGYTF.

The CDR3 nucleotides read TGTGCCAGCAGCTTAGTTGAGGAGGGGTACTACAATGAGCAGTTCTTC. Protein product: CASSLVEEGYYNEQFF. The V gene is TRBV7-8, the J gene TRBJ2-1; tentative D call: TRBD2 (6 bases). Trimming removed 1 base at V and 3 bases at J, with 13 bases between. Germline V gives CDR1 SGHVS, CDR2 FQNEAQ. This CDR3 region has 16 residues. The variable domain in full, completed from reference TRBV7-8 and TRBJ2-1, reads GAGVSQSPRYKVAKRGQDVALRCDPISGHVSLFWYQQALGQGPEFLTYFQNEAQLDKSGLPSDRFFAERPEGSVSTLKIQRTQQEDSAVYLCASSLVEEGYYNEQFFGPGTRLTVL.

The chain carries TRBV27 and TRBJ1-2, with 7 bases matching TRBD1. V trimming: 4 bases; J trimming: 3 bases; junction bases outside the gene matches: 5. CDR1 and CDR2 from the germline V gene are MNHEY and SMNVEV (reference sequence). The CDR3 runs to 14 residues. The CDR3 spells CASSSTGTDYGYTF. In DNA, the CDR3 is TGTGCCAGCAGTTCCACCGGGACAGACTATGGCTACACCTTC.

This sequence joins TRBV6-6 and TRBJ2-3, with TRBD2 matching 13 bases. V gave up 7 bases and J gave up 7 bases; unmatched junction bases: 8. Germline V gives CDR1 MNHNY, CDR2 SVGAGI (reference sequence). This CDR3 is 15 amino acids long. The CDR3 DNA reads TGTGCCAGCATGGAAGAGACTAGCGGGAGGTATACGCAGTATTTT. It codes for CASMEETSGRYTQYF.

This rearrangement joins TRBV30 to TRBJ2-2; D possibly corresponds to TRBD1 (5 bases). Deletions cut 3 bases from V and 0 bases from J, with 8 bases between. The germline CDR1 and CDR2 sequences are GTSNPN and SVGIG (reference sequence). The CDR3 is 14 residues long. CDR3 region: CAWRGAANTGELFF. CDR3 in DNA: TGTGCCTGGAGAGGGGCCGCGAACACCGGGGAGCTGTTTTTT.